Listed below are T cell receptor beta chains from one sample, sequenced in a study of blood T cell repertoires in COVID-19. Profiled with immunoSEQ multiplex PCR; TCRdb holds only in-frame clones, not every one. Seen here are around 60,000 clones, 84% observed once, and the top ten hold about 15%. Sequencing input: peripheral blood. These TCRs come from a man aged 60 to 75 with COVID-19, enrolled during active disease. Each CDR3 is given with its conserved first and last residue. Fields, in order: V gene, D gene, clone size, CDR3 length, J gene, CDR3 DNA, CDR3 protein. A D gene is named only where the DNA matches it firmly. The size field is filled for only some rows; it gives once, few, many or a size class.

TRBV4-1,TRBD1,-,16,TRBJ2-4,TGCGCCAGCAGCCAACCGAACAGGGGGTCCAAAAACATTCAGTACTTC,CASSQPNRGSKNIQYF
TRBV14,-,few,13,TRBJ2-5,TGTGCCAGCAGCCAAGACCTGAGGGAGACCCAGTACTTC,CASSQDLRETQYF
TRBV3-1/TRBV3-2,TRBD1,once,13,TRBJ1-4,TGTGCCAGCAGCCAAGGACAGGGTGAAAAACTGTTTTTT,CASSQGQGEKLFF
TRBV5-4,TRBD2,-,17,TRBJ2-3,TGTGCCAGCAGCACGCGGACTAGCGGGGCCCTCACAGATACGCAGTATTTT,CASSTRTSGALTDTQYF
TRBV12-5,-,-,13,TRBJ2-3,TGTGCTAGTGGTCCATCAGGTTCAGATACGCAGTATTTT,CASGPSGSDTQYF
TRBV5-1,-,-,14,TRBJ1-4,TGCGCCAGCAGCCCGACGGGAGGTGGGGAAAAACTGTTTTTT,CASSPTGGGEKLFF
TRBV6-5,-,-,13,TRBJ2-3,TGTGCCAGCAGCCGACAAAGCACAGATACGCAGTATTTT,CASSRQSTDTQYF
TRBV3-1/TRBV3-2,TRBD1,-,13,TRBJ1-6,TGTGCCAGCAGCCCCGGGACAGGGGGACCCCTCCACTTT,CASSPGTGGPLHF
TRBV2,-,-,15,TRBJ1-5,TGTGCCAGCAGCAACTTGATGAATAGCAATCAGCCCCAGCATTTT,CASSNLMNSNQPQHF
TRBV11-2,TRBD2,-,15,TRBJ2-5,TGTGCCAGCAGCTTAGAGGGGGGGACCCGAGGGACCCAGTACTTC,CASSLEGGTRGTQYF
TRBV5-1,TRBD2,few,16,TRBJ2-3,TGCGCCAGCAGCTTGGCCAGTGGAGCGGGGGCCGATACGCAGTATTTT,CASSLASGAGADTQYF
TRBV6-5,-,-,14,TRBJ2-7,TGTGCCAGCAGTCGCGACAGGAAACCCTACGAGCAGTACTTC,CASSRDRKPYEQYF
TRBV3-1/TRBV3-2,TRBD2,-,14,TRBJ2-1,TGTGCCAGCAGCCCCCCGGGAGGGCGCAATGAGCAGTTCTTC,CASSPPGGRNEQFF
TRBV6-4,-,-,15,TRBJ2-5,TGTGCCAGAGCAACTCGGGACACAGAAGGGGAGACCCAGTACTTC,CARATRDTEGETQYF
TRBV5-1,-,-,13,TRBJ2-5,TGCGCCAGCAGCTTTCGACTGCAAGAGACCCAGTACTTC,CASSFRLQETQYF
TRBV13,-,-,12,TRBJ1-6,TGTGCCAGCAGCCAAACAGGGAGTCCCCTCCACTTT,CASSQTGSPLHF
TRBV6-5,TRBD1,-,15,TRBJ1-5,TGTGCCAGCAGTACACAGGGGGCGCTCGGTCAGCCCCAGCATTTT,CASSTQGALGQPQHF
TRBV7-3,-,-,14,TRBJ2-3,TGTGCCAGCAGCTTAATAACCCGGGGGGATACGCAGTATTTT,CASSLITRGDTQYF
TRBV11-2,-,-,16,TRBJ1-1,TGTGCCAGCCTTACCATAAGAAGGGTAGGGAGCACTGAAGCTTTCTTT,CASLTIRRVGSTEAFF
TRBV6-5,-,-,14,TRBJ1-6,TGTGCCAGCGGGACCGGGGGTGAGAATTCACCCCTCCACTTT,CASGTGGENSPLHF
TRBV12-5,TRBD2,-,16,TRBJ2-1,TGTGCTAGTGGTTTGGGACTAGCGGGCTCCTACAATGAGCAGTTCTTC,CASGLGLAGSYNEQFF
TRBV10-1,TRBD2,-,15,TRBJ2-1,TGCGCCACCCGAAGGAGTAGCGGGGAAGGGGGTGAGCAGTTCTTC,CATRRSSGEGGEQFF
TRBV18,TRBD2,-,16,TRBJ2-1,TGTGCCAGCTCACCATGGGGAGGGACCTCCTACAATGAGCAGTTCTTC,CASSPWGGTSYNEQFF
TRBV5-6,-,few,15,TRBJ1-2,TGTGCCAGCAGCTTGCAACAGACTACTAACTATGGCTACACCTTC,CASSLQQTTNYGYTF
TRBV6-5,TRBD1,-,13,TRBJ2-7,TGTGCCAGCAGCCGACAGGGGGCGGGCGAGCAGTACTTC,CASSRQGAGEQYF
TRBV12-5,TRBD1,-,14,TRBJ2-3,TGTGCTAGTGGTTTGACTCGACAGGGGCATACGCAGTATTTT,CASGLTRQGHTQYF
TRBV18,TRBD2,-,15,TRBJ2-5,TGTGCCAGCTCATCAATGACTAGCGGGGGTGAGACCCAGTACTTC,CASSSMTSGGETQYF
TRBV4-1,TRBD2,-,15,TRBJ2-7,TGCGCCAGCAGCCAGACTAGCGGGGGCCTTTACGAGCAGTACTTC,CASSQTSGGLYEQYF
TRBV27,-,-,13,TRBJ1-4,TGTGCCAGCAGTTTAAGTAACTATGAAAAACTGTTTTTT,CASSLSNYEKLFF
TRBV9,TRBD2,-,13,TRBJ2-1,TGTGCCAGCAGCGTGCGCCCAGCGGGAGAGCAGTTCTTC,CASSVRPAGEQFF
TRBV15,-,-,13,TRBJ1-1,TGTGCCACCAGCAGAGATCCTACAGGGGAAGCTTTCTTT,CATSRDPTGEAFF
TRBV30,TRBD1,once,21,TRBJ2-1,TGTGCCTGGAGTGGGGCCTCTCGGGACAGGCGAACCTTCAGCTCCTACAATGAGCAGTTCTTC,CAWSGASRDRRTFSSYNEQFF
TRBV9,-,-,18,TRBJ2-5,TGTGCCAGCAGCGTAGAGAGGGGGACTACACGAACCCAAGAGACCCAGTACTTC,CASSVERGTTRTQETQYF
TRBV4-2,-,-,20,TRBJ2-4,TGTGCCAGCAGCCAGGAGGGGACCCGCGGGTTTAGCGAGGCCAAAAACATTCAGTACTTC,CASSQEGTRGFSEAKNIQYF
TRBV6-5,-,-,15,TRBJ1-6,TGTGCCAGCAGTTACGACAGATATCCAAATTCACCCCTCCACTTT,CASSYDRYPNSPLHF
TRBV6-5,-,-,14,TRBJ2-2,TGTGCCAGCAGACAGGAGTTCGACACCGGGGAGCTGTTTTTT,CASRQEFDTGELFF
TRBV5-1,TRBD1,-,15,TRBJ1-5,TGCGCCAGCAGCTTGGGGACAGGCAAAAATCAGCCCCAGCATTTT,CASSLGTGKNQPQHF
TRBV6-5,TRBD2,-,14,TRBJ2-1,TGTGCCAGCCTGACTAGCGGGAGGGCCAGTGAGCAGTTCTTC,CASLTSGRASEQFF
TRBV2,TRBD1,-,14,TRBJ1-4,TGTGCCAGCAAAGCCGGGACAGGGGGAGGAAAACTGTTTTTT,CASKAGTGGGKLFF
TRBV2,-,-,13,TRBJ1-2,TGTGCCAGCAGGGTGGACAGTGTCTATGGCTACACCTTC,CASRVDSVYGYTF
TRBV28,-,few,13,TRBJ1-1,TGTGCCAGCAGCCCATCGCCAGGATTTTCTCCTTTCTTT,CASSPSPGFSPFF
TRBV7-9,TRBD1,-,15,TRBJ1-2,TGTGCCAGCAGCCCGAGCGGACAGGAGCCCTATGGCTACACCTTC,CASSPSGQEPYGYTF
TRBV7-6,-,-,16,TRBJ2-3,TGTGCCAGCAGCCCTCGGTCGCCTCCGAACACAGATACGCAGTATTTT,CASSPRSPPNTDTQYF
TRBV5-5,-,-,13,TRBJ1-3,TGTGCCAGCAGCTTGCTTGCGGGAAACACCATATATTTT,CASSLLAGNTIYF
TRBV25-1,-,once,15,TRBJ1-2,TGTGCCAGCAGTGAATACGCCAGGGGTTGGTATGGCTACACCTTC,CASSEYARGWYGYTF
TRBV6-2/TRBV6-3,TRBD1,-,16,TRBJ2-2,TGTGCCAGCAGTTACCACGGACAGGGGAGGGCCGGGGAGCTGTTTTTT,CASSYHGQGRAGELFF
TRBV14,-,-,11,TRBJ1-2,TGTGCCAGCAGCCACCCGCAGGAAGGGGACTTC,CASSHPQEGDF